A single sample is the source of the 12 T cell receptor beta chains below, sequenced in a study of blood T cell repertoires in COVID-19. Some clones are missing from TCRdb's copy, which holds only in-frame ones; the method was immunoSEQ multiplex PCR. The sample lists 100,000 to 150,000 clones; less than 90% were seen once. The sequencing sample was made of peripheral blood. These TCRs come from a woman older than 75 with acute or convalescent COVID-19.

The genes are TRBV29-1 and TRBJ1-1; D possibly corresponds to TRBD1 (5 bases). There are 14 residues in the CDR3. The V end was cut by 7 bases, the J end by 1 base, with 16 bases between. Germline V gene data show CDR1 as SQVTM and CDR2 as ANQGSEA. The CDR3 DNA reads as TGCAGCGCTCTGACAGCGAGAGCGAACACTGAAGCTTTCTTT. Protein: CSALTARANTEAFF.

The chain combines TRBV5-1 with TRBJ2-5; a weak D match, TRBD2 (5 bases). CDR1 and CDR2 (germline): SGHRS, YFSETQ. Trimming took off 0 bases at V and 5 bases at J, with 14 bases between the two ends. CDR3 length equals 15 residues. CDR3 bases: TGCGCCAGCAGCTTGGGGAACCCCGGCGGGGAGACCCAGTACTTC. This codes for CASSLGNPGGETQYF.

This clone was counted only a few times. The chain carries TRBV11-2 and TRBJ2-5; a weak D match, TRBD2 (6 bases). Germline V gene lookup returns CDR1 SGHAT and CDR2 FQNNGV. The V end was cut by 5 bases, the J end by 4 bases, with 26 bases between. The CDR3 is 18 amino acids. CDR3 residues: CASSPTVWAGGGRETQYF. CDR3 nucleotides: TGTGCCAGCAGCCCAACCGTTTGGGCTGGGGGAGGACGAGAGACCCAGTACTTC.

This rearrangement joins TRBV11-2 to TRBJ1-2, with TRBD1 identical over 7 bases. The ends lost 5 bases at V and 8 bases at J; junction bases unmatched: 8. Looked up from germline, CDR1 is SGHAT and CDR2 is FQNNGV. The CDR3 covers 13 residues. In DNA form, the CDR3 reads TGTGCCAGCAGCCCAGGGGGGCATCAGGGCTACACCTTC. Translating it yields CASSPGGHQGYTF.

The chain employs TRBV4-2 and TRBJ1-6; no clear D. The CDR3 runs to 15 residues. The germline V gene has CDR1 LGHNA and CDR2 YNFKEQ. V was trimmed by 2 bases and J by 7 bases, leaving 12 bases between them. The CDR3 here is CASSQPTARNSPLHF. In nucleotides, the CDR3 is TGTGCCAGCAGCCAACCGACCGCGAGGAATTCACCCCTCCACTTT.

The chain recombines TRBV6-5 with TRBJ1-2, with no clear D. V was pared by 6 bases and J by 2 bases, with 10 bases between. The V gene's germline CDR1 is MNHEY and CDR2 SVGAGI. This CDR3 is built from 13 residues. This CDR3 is CASRRTENYGYTF. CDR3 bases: TGTGCCAGCAGGAGGACTGAAAACTATGGCTACACCTTC.

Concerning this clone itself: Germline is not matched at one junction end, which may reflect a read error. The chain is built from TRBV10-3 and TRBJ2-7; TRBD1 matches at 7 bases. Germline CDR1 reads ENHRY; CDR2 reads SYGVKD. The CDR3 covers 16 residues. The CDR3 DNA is TGTGCCATCAGTAAGTCAGACAGGGCAAGCTCCTACGAGCAGTACTTC. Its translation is CAISKSDRASSYEQYF.

The CDR3, as DNA: TGCGCCAGCAGCCGCCCAAGGCGGGCCACGAACACCGGGGAGCTGTTTTTT. It translates to CASSRPRRATNTGELFF. This chain uses TRBV4-1 with TRBJ2-2; D possibly corresponds to TRBD2 (5 bases). This CDR3 region has 17 residues. The ends were cut back, 4 bases at V and 0 bases at J, with 15 bases in the middle. Germline values: CDR1 MGHRA, CDR2 YSYEKL.

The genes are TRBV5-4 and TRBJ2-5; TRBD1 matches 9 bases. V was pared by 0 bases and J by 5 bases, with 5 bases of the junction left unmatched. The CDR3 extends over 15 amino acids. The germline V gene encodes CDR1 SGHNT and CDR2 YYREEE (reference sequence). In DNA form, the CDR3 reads TGTGCCAGCAGCTTGGTAGGGGACAGGGAGGAGACCCAGTACTTC. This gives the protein CASSLVGDREETQYF.

The CDR3 nucleotides are TGTGCCAGCAGGACGGGATTGGCACAGGGGGGGTTCTTC. Amino acids: CASRTGLAQGGFF. This chain joins TRBV2 and TRBJ2-1; 8 nucleotides line up with TRBD1. V dropped 6 bases and J dropped 15; count of bases not matched to a gene: 13. CDR1 and CDR2 from the germline V gene are SNHLY and FYNNEI. The CDR3 is made up of 13 amino acids.

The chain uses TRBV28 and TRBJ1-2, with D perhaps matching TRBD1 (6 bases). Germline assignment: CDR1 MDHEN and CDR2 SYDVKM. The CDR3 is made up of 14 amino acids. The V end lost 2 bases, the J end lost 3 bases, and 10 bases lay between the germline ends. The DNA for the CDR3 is TGTGCCAGCAGTTTAGTGGACAGATACTATGGCTACACCTTC. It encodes CASSLVDRYYGYTF.

CDR3 loop: CASSPRVEGNTIYF. For the CDR3, the DNA is TGTGCCAGCTCACCACGGGTGGAGGGAAACACCATATATTTT. This rearrangement joins TRBV18 to TRBJ1-3; D call uncertain. The CDR3 totals 14 residues. V shed 1 base and J shed 4 bases, with 8 bases lying between them. Germline loops: CDR1 KGHSH, CDR2 LQKENI.